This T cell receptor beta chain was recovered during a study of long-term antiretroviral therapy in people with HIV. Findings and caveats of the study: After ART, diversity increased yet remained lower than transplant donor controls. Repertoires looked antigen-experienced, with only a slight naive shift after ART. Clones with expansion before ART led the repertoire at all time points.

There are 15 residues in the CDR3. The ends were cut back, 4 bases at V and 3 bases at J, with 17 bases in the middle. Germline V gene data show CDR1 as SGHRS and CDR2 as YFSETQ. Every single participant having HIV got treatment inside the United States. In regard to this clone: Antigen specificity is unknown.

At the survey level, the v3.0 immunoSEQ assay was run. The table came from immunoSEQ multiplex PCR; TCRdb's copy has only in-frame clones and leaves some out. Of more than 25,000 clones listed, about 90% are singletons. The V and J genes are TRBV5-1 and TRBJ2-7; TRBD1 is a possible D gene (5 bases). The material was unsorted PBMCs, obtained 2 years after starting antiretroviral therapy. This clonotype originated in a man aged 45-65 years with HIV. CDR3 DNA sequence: TGCGCCAGCAGCCCATGGACACCGCCGAGCTACGAGCAGTACTTC. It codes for CASSPWTPPSYEQYF.